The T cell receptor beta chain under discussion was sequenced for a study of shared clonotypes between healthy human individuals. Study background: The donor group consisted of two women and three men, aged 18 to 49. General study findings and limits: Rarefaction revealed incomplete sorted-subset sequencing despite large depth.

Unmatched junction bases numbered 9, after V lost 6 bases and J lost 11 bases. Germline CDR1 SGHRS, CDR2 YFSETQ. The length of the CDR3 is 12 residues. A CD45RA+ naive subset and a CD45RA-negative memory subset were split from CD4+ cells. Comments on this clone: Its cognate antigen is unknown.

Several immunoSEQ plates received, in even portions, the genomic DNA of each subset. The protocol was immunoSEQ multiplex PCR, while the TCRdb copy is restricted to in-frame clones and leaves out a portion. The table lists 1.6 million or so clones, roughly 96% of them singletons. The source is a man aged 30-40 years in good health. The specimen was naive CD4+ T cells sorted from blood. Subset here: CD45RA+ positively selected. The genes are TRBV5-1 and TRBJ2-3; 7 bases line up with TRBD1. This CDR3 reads CASTTGQSVQYF. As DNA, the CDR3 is TGCGCCAGCACTACGGGACAGAGCGTGCAGTATTTT. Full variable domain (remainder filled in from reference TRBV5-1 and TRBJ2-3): KAGVTQTPRYLIKTRGQQVTLSCSPISGHRSVSWYQQTPGQGLQFLFEYFSETQRNKGNFPGRFSGRQFSNSRSEMNVSTLELGDSALYLCASTTGQSVQYFGPGTRLTVL.